The 3 T cell receptor beta chains given below trace back to one sample, sequenced in a study of blood T cells in healthy people across ages. A second PCR, run for roughly 6 to 11 cycles, used a sample-barcoded 5' primer plus a J-beta primer mix. TCRdb re-called the 5' RACE reads with MiXCR, one entry per CDR3 protein. This table holds under 750,000 distinct CDR3 sequences, less than 60% found once. The material sequenced was blood. All receptors derive from a man at least 80 years old in good health.

For this clonotype: The junction shows a germline mismatch at one end, possibly a read error. The V call is TRBV20-1, the J call TRBJ1-1; maybe TRBD1 (6 bases). Germline CDR1 reads DFQATT; CDR2 reads SNEGSKA (reference sequence). The CDR3 length is 13 residues. The CDR3 bases are TGCAGTGCTATCCTGACAGGAAACACTGAAGTTTTCTTT. It translates to CSAILTGNTEVFF.

In this sample, this clonotype turned up a few times. The V and J genes are TRBV7-9 and TRBJ1-1; D remains ambiguous. The CDR3 runs 12 residues. Per germline, CDR1 SEHNR and CDR2 FQNEAQ (reference sequence). V lost 2 bases, J lost 8 bases, and 9 bases lay in between. The CDR3 region is CASSLSSLEAFF. The CDR3, as DNA: TGTGCCAGCAGCTTATCCAGTTTAGAAGCTTTCTTT.

This clonotype was picked up one time. The J gene is TRBJ2-4, the V gene TRBV12-3 or TRBV12-4, with D perhaps being TRBD1 or TRBD2 (5 bases each). The closer fit of TRBJ2-7 to the DNA end suggests the J call may be wrong. The CDR3 is 16 amino acids. CDR3 coding DNA: TGTGCCAGCAGCCCCCGATGGGACGGATTTTCGTACGAGCAGTACTTC. Residues: CASSPRWDGFSYEQYF.